These T cell receptor beta chains were read from a single sample in a study of preoperative IRX-2 immunotherapy in early breast cancer. Profiled with immunoSEQ multiplex PCR; TCRdb holds only in-frame clones, not every one. The sample has roughly 99,000 clones, 86% seen once. The input for sequencing was tumor tissue, taken after IRX-2 immunotherapy. These receptors all stem from a human donor with breast cancer. Both conserved end residues are part of each CDR3. D genes are given only for firm matches. The size field is filled for only some rows; it gives once, few, many or a size class.

D	V	size	J	DNA	CDR3
TRBD1	TRBV6-7	NA	TRBJ2-6	TGTGCCAGCAGTAGAGGACAGGGGGCTTCTGGGGCCAACGTCCTGACTTTC	CASSRGQGASGANVLTF
NA	TRBV6-8	NA	TRBJ2-1	TGTGCCAGTACACTCCTTATCGGATACAATGAGCAGTTCTTC	CASTLLIGYNEQFF
NA	TRBV5-4	NA	TRBJ1-1	TGTGCCAGCAGCGGAGCCCCCTCCGCTGAAGCTTTCTTT	CASSGAPSAEAFF
TRBD1	TRBV5-1	NA	TRBJ1-1	TGCGCCAGCAGCCGGACAGGCGAAAACACTGAAGCTTTCTTT	CASSRTGENTEAFF
NA	TRBV19	NA	TRBJ1-5	TGTGCCAGTAGGAGGGTCCGGGAGGATCAGCCCCAGCATTTT	CASRRVREDQPQHF
NA	TRBV14	NA	TRBJ2-3	TGTGCCAGCAGCCAAGTAATATTTGATGGGGAAGACACAGATACGCAGTATTTT	CASSQVIFDGEDTDTQYF
NA	TRBV19	few	TRBJ2-7	TGTGCCAGTGGAAGCAGCTACGAGCAGTACTTC	CASGSSYEQYF
TRBD2	TRBV10-1	NA	TRBJ2-2	TGCGCCACTCCAGCGGGGTCGGACACCGGGGAGCTGTTTTTT	CATPAGSDTGELFF
NA	TRBV30	NA	TRBJ2-1	TGTGCCTGGAGTGGCCGGGCAGGGGACAATGAGCAGTTCTTC	CAWSGRAGDNEQFF
NA	TRBV2	NA	TRBJ1-4	TGTGCCAGCAGTTTATCCCAGGGTATAGGAAAACTGTTTTTT	CASSLSQGIGKLFF
NA	TRBV9	once	TRBJ2-7	TGTGCCAGCAGCTTAGAAGTCGCGAACGAGCAGTACTTC	CASSLEVANEQYF
TRBD1	TRBV11-3	NA	TRBJ2-2	TGTGCCAGCAGCCCGGGACAGGAGATTGACACCGGGGAGCTGTTTTTT	CASSPGQEIDTGELFF
NA	TRBV22-1	NA	TRBJ1-2	TGTGCCAGCAGAGGACAGGGGGTAGAGGGCTACACCTTC	CASRGQGVEGYTF
NA	TRBV6-8	NA	TRBJ1-4	TGTGCCAGCAGTTACTTTGCAACTAATGAAAAACTGTTTTTT	CASSYFATNEKLFF
TRBD1	TRBV5-1	NA	TRBJ2-7	TGCGCCAGCAGCACCCAAGGACAGGGGGTGAACGAGCAGTACTTC	CASSTQGQGVNEQYF
NA	TRBV28	NA	TRBJ2-4	TGTGCCAGCGAGACTCGAGCCAAAAACATTCAGTACTTC	CASETRAKNIQYF